These 8 T cell receptor beta chains share one sample of origin, sequenced in a study of blood T cell repertoires in COVID-19. Sequencing used immunoSEQ multiplex PCR; TCRdb keeps in-frame clones, though not all of them. The sample carries approximately 210,000 clones, 80% to 85% recorded once. The sample consisted of peripheral blood. These receptors all stem from a woman older than 75 with COVID-19, enrolled during active disease.

V is TRBV9 and J is TRBJ2-5; D perhaps matches TRBD1 (5 bases). The V end was cut by 3 bases, the J end by 5 bases, with 11 bases between. In germline, CDR1 is SGDLS, CDR2 YYNGEE. This CDR3 has 13 residues. CDR3 region: CASSGGMVETQYF. CDR3 coding DNA: TGTGCCAGCAGCGGGGGCATGGTCGAGACCCAGTACTTC.

The chain couples TRBV28 to TRBJ1-2; a possible D gene is TRBD1 (5 bases). CDR3 length: 12 amino acids. The ends were cut back, 4 bases at V and 9 bases at J, with 12 bases in the middle. CDR1 is MDHEN and CDR2 is SYDVKM in the germline V gene. The CDR3 spells CASSSPQGSYTF. The CDR3, as DNA: TGTGCCAGCAGTTCGCCTCAGGGAAGCTACACCTTC.

The rearrangement links TRBV5-5 to TRBJ1-1; D possibly corresponds to TRBD1 (5 bases). Germline V gene sequence: CDR1 SGHKS, CDR2 YYEKEE (reference sequence). The CDR3 extends over 15 amino acids. V lost 4 bases, J lost 1 base, and 14 bases lay in between. The chain's CDR3 is CASSPSGLGNTEAFF. Written as DNA, the CDR3 is TGTGCCAGCAGCCCCTCGGGACTCGGGAACACTGAAGCTTTCTTT.

The chain links TRBV6-5 to TRBJ2-1, with 9 bases identical to TRBD2. This CDR3 is 13 amino acids long. Germline V CDR1 and CDR2: MNHEY, SVGAGI. V was clipped by 10 bases and J by 4 bases; unmatched bases: 5. Here the CDR3 DNA reads TGTGCCACCCGACTAGCGGAATACAATGAGCAGTTCTTC. This sequence encodes CATRLAEYNEQFF.

The chain employs TRBV18 and TRBJ2-5; tentative D call: TRBD1 (5 bases). This CDR3 is built from 12 residues. Germline V gene lookup returns CDR1 KGHSH and CDR2 LQKENI. Trimming cost V 1 base and J 5 bases, with 5 bases left between them. The CDR3 DNA reads as TGTGCCAGCTCACCACAGGGGGAGACCCAGTACTTC. Amino acid sequence: CASSPQGETQYF.

This clone was seen once. The chain recombines TRBV6-5 with TRBJ1-1; weak D call: TRBD1 (6 bases). Germline loops: CDR1 MNHEY, CDR2 SVGAGI. Trimming removed 6 bases from V and 1 base from J, with 12 bases in between. The CDR3 covers 14 residues. CDR3 nucleotide sequence: TGTGCCAGCAGGGGGCAGGGGAGGAACACTGAAGCTTTCTTT. Amino acids: CASRGQGRNTEAFF.

The chain is built from TRBV28 and TRBJ1-6; 9 nucleotides line up with TRBD1. CDR1 MDHEN and CDR2 SYDVKM come from the germline V gene. The CDR3 covers 16 residues. V was clipped by 8 bases and J by 14 bases; unmatched bases: 19. The CDR3 nucleotides are TGTGCCAGCGGGGGGGGATCGGGACAGGGCTCCAAGGCCCTCCACTTT. It is translated as CASGGGSGQGSKALHF.

The chain employs TRBV30 and TRBJ2-3; D remains unclear. The CDR3 sequence is 14 residues long. Germline V gene sequence: CDR1 GTSNPN, CDR2 SVGIG (reference sequence). V lost 2 bases and J 3 bases, leaving 12 bases between the germline ends. CDR3: CAWSRLRQTDTQYF. CDR3 nucleotides: TGTGCCTGGAGTCGCTTGAGGCAGACAGATACGCAGTATTTT.